A single sample gave rise to the 2 T cell receptor beta chains below, sequenced in a study of blood T cell repertoires in COVID-19. The data were produced by immunoSEQ multiplex PCR, yet TCRdb's version contains in-frame clones alone and is incomplete. Among approximately 300,000 clones listed, roughly 86% were seen once. The sample consisted of PBMCs or T cells enriched from blood (not recorded which). Every receptor here comes from a woman aged 18 to 35 who had recovered from COVID-19.

V gene TRBV2 combines with J gene TRBJ1-1; maybe TRBD1 (5 bases). The CDR3 contains 16 residues. Germline lookup yields CDR1 SNHLY and CDR2 FYNNEI. V lost 6 bases, J lost 1 base, and 18 bases lay in between. This CDR3 is CASSPGLEIGNTEAFF. For the CDR3, the DNA is TGTGCCAGCAGCCCGGGACTTGAGATCGGGAACACTGAAGCTTTCTTT.

The V gene is TRBV7-9, the J gene TRBJ2-7, with 9 bases aligning to TRBD1. Germline CDR1 reads SEHNR; CDR2 reads FQNEAQ (reference sequence). The J segment lost 5 bases and the V segment lost 4 bases, leaving 15 bases of the junction unmatched. The CDR3 sequence is 17 residues long. CDR3 protein: CASSSQRGGQGIHEQYF. The CDR3 DNA reads TGTGCCAGCAGCTCCCAAAGGGGGGGACAGGGTATCCACGAGCAGTACTTC.